The 24 T cell receptor beta chains presented below share a single source sample, sequenced in a study of blood T cell repertoires in COVID-19. Clones were sequenced by immunoSEQ multiplex PCR, and TCRdb holds only the in-frame ones, with some missing. The sample consists of 95,000 to 150,000 clones, under 80% of them appearing once. Sequencing used peripheral blood. Every receptor here comes from a man between 65 and 79 years old with acute or convalescent COVID-19.

V gene TRBV11-3 combines with J gene TRBJ2-1; 11 bases match TRBD2. Trimming took 10 bases from V and 2 from J; bases not matched to a gene: 7. Germline CDR1 reads SGHNT; CDR2 reads YENEEA. The CDR3 is made up of 15 amino acids. CDR3 sequence: CATTSGVSAYNEQFF. CDR3 DNA sequence: TGTGCCACGACTAGCGGGGTGTCAGCCTACAATGAGCAGTTCTTC.

V usage is TRBV6-2 or TRBV6-3 and J usage is TRBJ2-1; 11 bases are shared with TRBD2. With V trimmed by 5 bases and J by 3 bases, 12 bases remained unmatched. CDR1 is MNHEY and CDR2 is SVGEGT in the germline V gene. The CDR3 covers 18 residues. CDR3 region: CASSSYIAGGPRYNEQFF. CDR3 nucleotide sequence: TGTGCCAGCAGTAGCTATATAGCGGGGGGGCCGCGCTACAATGAGCAGTTCTTC.

In DNA, the CDR3 is TGTGCCAGCAGCTTAGATAGGGGGATGCACTCTAACTATGGCTACACCTTC. It specifies CASSLDRGMHSNYGYTF. The V gene is TRBV7-2, the J gene TRBJ1-2, with D possibly TRBD1 on 6 matching bases. V was clipped by 1 base and J by 0 bases, with 15 bases between them. The CDR3 sequence is 17 residues long. Germline V gene sequence: CDR1 SGHTA, CDR2 FQGNSA.

The rearrangement joins TRBV27 to TRBJ1-2; a weak D match, TRBD1 (6 bases). Germline values: CDR1 MNHEY, CDR2 SMNVEV (reference sequence). The CDR3 covers 12 residues. V lost 9 bases and J 8 bases, leaving 16 bases between the germline ends. CDR3 residues: CASVGGASGYTF. The CDR3 DNA reads TGTGCCAGTGTTGGGGGGGCGTCCGGCTACACCTTC.

This chain links TRBV7-2 with TRBJ2-1, with 9 bases that match TRBD1. This CDR3 spans 16 amino acids. V trimming: 4 bases; J trimming: 8 bases; junction bases outside the gene matches: 12. Looked up from germline, CDR1 is SGHTA and CDR2 is FQGNSA. CDR3 in DNA: TGTGCCAGCAGCTACATTCCGGGACAGGGCGGGGATGAGCAGTTCTTC. Its protein product is CASSYIPGQGGDEQFF.

V gene TRBV4-2 combines with J gene TRBJ1-1; D not certain. In germline, CDR1 is LGHNA, CDR2 YNFKEQ. The CDR3 runs 14 residues. Trimming left V 1 base short and J 0 bases short, with 6 bases between. The CDR3 coding sequence is TGTGCCAGCAGCCAAGGGCCCGTGAACACTGAAGCTTTCTTT. Translated, it gives CASSQGPVNTEAFF.

CDR3 sequence reads: CASSEWEHEAFF. The DNA for the CDR3 is TGTGCCAGCAGTGAATGGGAGCATGAAGCTTTCTTT. The V and J genes are TRBV6-1 and TRBJ1-1, with D unresolved. This CDR3 spans 12 amino acids. Between the trimmed V and J ends, which lost 2 bases and 7 bases, there was a span of 8 bases. The germline CDR1 and CDR2 sequences are MNHNS and SASEGT.

The sample holds a few counts of this clone. V usage is TRBV11-2 and J usage is TRBJ1-2; possible D gene TRBD1, 5 bases. CDR3 length: 15 amino acids. CDR1 and CDR2 (germline): SGHAT, FQNNGV. Trimming left V 0 bases short and J 3 bases short, with 11 bases between. CDR3 in amino acids: CASSLDHGGYYGYTF. The CDR3 coding sequence is TGTGCCAGCAGCTTAGATCACGGGGGGTACTATGGCTACACCTTC.

V gene TRBV29-1 combines with J gene TRBJ1-3, with 8 bases fitting TRBD1. CDR1 and CDR2 from the germline V gene are SQVTM and ANQGSEA. The CDR3 has 13 amino acids. Losses at the gene ends were 7 bases for V and 1 base for J; bases not matched to a gene: 3. The CDR3 loop reads CSAQGASGNTIYF. The CDR3 DNA follows: TGCAGCGCCCAGGGGGCGTCTGGAAACACCATATATTTT.

The chain links TRBV29-1 to TRBJ1-2; TRBD1 agrees at 7 bases. Germline V CDR1 and CDR2: SQVTM, ANQGSEA. The CDR3 sequence is 14 residues long. V trimming: 7 bases; J trimming: 6 bases; junction bases outside the gene matches: 14. CDR3 bases: TGCAGCGCATCTGAGCGGAGGGGGCGGGATGGCTACACCTTC. It yields the protein CSASERRGRDGYTF. The full variable domain, completed using reference TRBV29-1 and TRBJ1-2, is SAVISQKPSRDICQRGTSLTIQCQVDSQVTMMFWYRQQPGQSLTLIATANQGSEATYESGFVIDKFPISRPNLTFSTLTVSNMSPEDSSIYLCSASERRGRDGYTFGSGTRLTVV.

This chain links TRBV7-2 with TRBJ2-5; 7 nucleotides align to TRBD1. The V gene's germline CDR1 is SGHTA and CDR2 FQGNSA. Germline trimming cut 5 bases from V and 5 bases from J; bases unmatched to any gene: 5. The CDR3 is 13 residues long. This chain's CDR3 is CASSKQGRETQYF. The CDR3 DNA is TGTGCCAGCAGCAAACAGGGGCGGGAGACCCAGTACTTC.

The table lists this clone with a few counts. The chain is built from TRBV6-6 and TRBJ1-2; 9 bases match TRBD1. There are 14 residues in the CDR3. The V segment lost 8 bases and the J segment 2 bases; nucleotides outside the gene matches: 6. The germline CDR1 and CDR2 sequences are MNHNY and SVGAGI (reference sequence). CDR3 amino acids: CASGGDRENYGYTF. The CDR3 DNA is TGTGCCAGCGGTGGGGACAGGGAGAACTATGGCTACACCTTC.

This chain connects TRBV29-1 to TRBJ2-7; no clear D gene. Germline CDR1 is SQVTM and CDR2 is ANQGSEA. The length of the CDR3 is 11 residues. Trimming removed 4 bases from V and 7 bases from J, with 11 bases in between. The CDR3 DNA reads as TGCAGCGTTGGGAGAGCCGGGGAGCAGTACTTC. Translating it yields CSVGRAGEQYF.

The chain combines TRBV7-8 with TRBJ1-5; 11 bases map to TRBD1. Germline V gene sequence: CDR1 SGHVS, CDR2 FQNEAQ. This CDR3 is built from 15 residues. V gave up 5 bases and J gave up 2 bases; unmatched junction bases: 2. The CDR3 protein is CASSRTGGGNQPQHF. As DNA, the CDR3 is TGTGCCAGCAGCCGGACAGGGGGCGGCAATCAGCCCCAGCATTTT.

This clone has just a few counts. The chain recombines TRBV19 with TRBJ1-2, with TRBD1 matching 9 bases. V lost 0 bases to trimming and J lost 5 bases; unmatched junction nucleotides: 4. This CDR3 comprises 15 residues. Germline values: CDR1 LNHDA, CDR2 SQIVND (reference sequence). CDR3 residues: CASSIDGTGRYGYTF. CDR3 bases: TGTGCCAGTAGTATAGATGGGACAGGGAGGTATGGCTACACCTTC.

This clone turned up a few times. This chain links TRBV3-1 (or the pseudogene TRBV3-2) with TRBJ2-2; TRBD2 agrees at 7 bases. Germline V lookup: CDR1 LGHDT, CDR2 YNNKEL (reference sequence). The junction had 8 bases not matched to a gene; V was cut back by 5 bases and J by 2 bases. The CDR3 is 16 amino acids. CDR3 sequence: CASSSWGGRNTGELFF. The CDR3 nucleotides read TGTGCCAGCAGCTCCTGGGGGGGGAGAAACACCGGGGAGCTGTTTTTT.

This clone was found a few times. CDR3 sequence: CASRKDRGTEAFF. Here the CDR3 DNA reads TGTGCCAGCAGAAAGGACAGGGGCACTGAAGCTTTCTTT. The rearrangement links TRBV6-5 to TRBJ1-1; TRBD1 aligns across 9 bases. Germline V CDR1 and CDR2: MNHEY, SVGAGI. V lost 6 bases, J lost 4 bases, and 3 bases stayed unmatched. This CDR3 region has 13 residues.

J is TRBJ1-1 and V is TRBV7-2, with D possibly TRBD1 on 6 matching bases. Trimming removed 5 bases from V and 0 bases from J, with 13 bases in between. The CDR3 loop spans 15 amino acids. The germline CDR1 and CDR2 sequences are SGHTA and FQGNSA. The CDR3 DNA reads TGTGCCAGCAGCCTAAGGGGGACGATGAACACTGAAGCTTTCTTT. Amino acid sequence: CASSLRGTMNTEAFF.

V is TRBV3-1 (or the pseudogene TRBV3-2) and J is TRBJ2-2, with D possibly matching TRBD1 (6 bases). This CDR3 contains 14 residues. Trimming cost V 5 bases and J 7 bases, with 14 bases left between them. The V gene's germline CDR1 is LGHDT and CDR2 YNNKEL (reference sequence). The CDR3 coding sequence is TGTGCCAGCAGCTTAATAGGGGGTTACGGGGAGCTGTTTTTT. It translates to CASSLIGGYGELFF.

The V call is TRBV4-3, the J call TRBJ2-1; a weak D match, TRBD1 (5 bases). The CDR3 is 12 amino acids. Germline CDR1 reads LGHNA; CDR2 reads YSLEER. Trimming removed 5 bases at V and 7 bases at J, with 9 bases between. CDR3 amino acids: CASSAHRNEQFF. CDR3 in DNA: TGCGCCAGCAGCGCCCACAGGAATGAGCAGTTCTTC.

For the CDR3, the DNA is TGTGCCAGTAGTATAGGGGGCGTTTTTGATTCACCCCTCCACTTT. Translated: CASSIGGVFDSPLHF. The rearrangement joins TRBV19 to TRBJ1-6; a possible D gene is TRBD1 (5 bases). The CDR3 extends over 15 amino acids. V lost 1 base, J lost 8 bases, and 12 bases lay in between. Germline CDR1 is LNHDA and CDR2 is SQIVND (reference sequence).

This clone occurred once. The rearrangement joins TRBV6-1 to TRBJ1-6; D not resolved. The CDR3 has 16 residues. V dropped 3 bases and J dropped 0 bases, with 9 bases sitting between them. Germline CDR1 is MNHNS and CDR2 is SASEGT. CDR3 sequence reads: CASSDGLVSYNSPLHF. The CDR3, as DNA: TGTGCCAGCAGTGATGGGCTTGTCTCCTATAATTCACCCCTCCACTTT.

The rearrangement uses TRBV4-1 and TRBJ1-5; the D gene is possibly TRBD1 (5 bases). Trimming took off 0 bases at V and 0 bases at J, with 18 bases between the two ends. The CDR3 contains 19 residues. Germline lookup yields CDR1 MGHRA and CDR2 YSYEKL. The CDR3 region has the DNA TGCGCCAGCAGCCAAGAAAAGCGGGACGGCCTTTATAGCAATCAGCCCCAGCATTTT. Protein: CASSQEKRDGLYSNQPQHF.

This clone has only one observation. The chain has TRBV5-4 and TRBJ1-4; 8 nucleotides line up with TRBD1. This CDR3 comprises 15 residues. V lost 0 bases, J lost 7 bases, and 5 bases stayed unmatched. Per germline, CDR1 SGHNT and CDR2 YYREEE (reference sequence). CDR3 region: CASSLAGGFGEKLFF. CDR3 coding DNA: TGTGCCAGCAGCTTGGCAGGGGGCTTCGGTGAAAAACTGTTTTTT.